The 14 T cell receptor beta chains below were found in one sample sequenced in a study of T cell repertoires in cytomegalovirus infection. Using its own MiXCR run on the reads, TCRdb lists one record per CDR3 protein. The data contain roughly 180,000 distinct CDR3 sequences, roughly 27% of them singletons. The specimen sequenced was PBMCs. The source of these receptors is a human donor in good health (CMV status not recorded). Some clones in this sample may be carry-over from other donors' samples.

This clonotype was observed a few times. The V call is TRBV12-3 or TRBV12-4, the J call TRBJ1-1; maybe TRBD1 (5 bases). The CDR3 sequence is 14 residues long. V lost 3 bases and J 2 bases, leaving 10 bases between the germline ends. The CDR3 nucleotides read TGTGCCAGCAGTTTGGCGGGGGAAAACACTGAAGCTTTCTTT. Translating it yields CASSLAGENTEAFF.

This clonotype was detected a few times. V is TRBV20-1 and J is TRBJ2-7; D ambiguous. The CDR3 contains 13 residues. Trimming left V 6 bases short and J 3 bases short, with 15 bases between. Germline CDR1 reads DFQATT; CDR2 reads SNEGSKA (reference sequence). CDR3 in DNA: TGCAGTGCCCTCGGTGACCCGAACTACGAGCAGTACTTC. Protein: CSALGDPNYEQYF.

The J gene is TRBJ1-1, the V gene TRBV7-9, with unresolved D. The germline gives CDR1 SEHNR, CDR2 FQNEAQ (reference sequence). The CDR3 is made up of 14 amino acids. The V gene lost 4 bases and the J gene lost 4 bases, with 13 bases spanning the gap. CDR3 sequence (DNA): TGTGCCAGCAGCTCCCGTAGGGTCGTCACTGAAGCTTTCTTT. Translating gives CASSSRRVVTEAFF.

This clonotype showed up just a few times. The rearrangement uses TRBV7-2 and TRBJ1-2; 9 bases fit TRBD1. CDR3 length: 15 amino acids. The V gene end was trimmed by 5 bases and the J gene end by 11 bases; junction bases not matched to a gene: 15. The V gene's germline CDR1 is SGHTA and CDR2 FQGNSA. CDR3 DNA: TGTGCCAGCAGCATTACAGGGGGCCCTGTTGTCGGGTACACCTTC. Its protein product is CASSITGGPVVGYTF.

Only a few counts were recorded for this clonotype. The chain recombines TRBV7-2 with TRBJ1-2, with 7 nucleotides matching TRBD1. The CDR3 runs 14 residues. The V gene's germline CDR1 is SGHTA and CDR2 FQGNSA. The J segment lost 4 bases and the V segment lost 5 bases, leaving 7 bases of the junction unmatched. DNA for the CDR3: TGTGCCAGCAGCCTTACCAGGGACAGCTATGGCTACACCTTC. It yields the protein CASSLTRDSYGYTF.

With regard to this clonotype: Given a much more abundant clone one base away, this may be a read error. The chain combines TRBV7-9 with TRBJ1-5, with 9 positions matching TRBD1. The CDR3 runs 14 residues. Germline V CDR1 and CDR2: SEHNR, FQNEAQ (reference sequence). The CDR3 nucleotides read TGTACCAGCAGCACCCGACAGGGGGACCAGCCCCAGCATTTT. Translated, it gives CTSSTRQGDQPQHF.

The chain combines TRBV7-6 with TRBJ2-7, with D perhaps TRBD1 or TRBD2 (5 bases each). Trimming left V 4 bases short and J 0 bases short, with 16 bases between. The CDR3 spans 16 residues. Germline CDR1 and CDR2: SGHVS and FNYEAQ. The CDR3 region is CASSSHKGGGSYEQYF. The DNA for the CDR3 is TGTGCCAGCAGCTCACATAAGGGTGGGGGCTCCTACGAGCAGTACTTC.

This chain joins TRBV6-1 and TRBJ1-2; perhaps TRBD1 as D (5 bases). The CDR3 runs to 15 residues. Germline V gene data show CDR1 as MNHNS and CDR2 as SASEGT. The V end was cut by 6 bases, the J end by 2 bases, with 16 bases between. The DNA of the CDR3 is TGTGCCAGCAGCGAAACGGACATACGAAACTATGGCTACACCTTC. Translating it yields CASSETDIRNYGYTF.

The rearrangement links TRBV28 to TRBJ1-6; TRBD1 is a possible D gene (5 bases). The germline V gene has CDR1 MDHEN and CDR2 SYDVKM. The ends were cut back, 1 base at V and 7 bases at J, with 11 bases in the middle. This CDR3 is 15 amino acids long. The CDR3 is CASSLLTGGNSPLHF. CDR3 bases: TGTGCCAGCAGTTTATTGACGGGGGGGAATTCACCCCTCCACTTT.

A few counts support this clonotype. The chain is built from TRBV7-6 and TRBJ1-3, with a weak D call TRBD1 (5 bases). Per the germline V gene, CDR1 is SGHVS and CDR2 is FNYEAQ. The length of the CDR3 is 17 residues. V was pared by 5 bases and J by 0 bases, with 17 bases between. DNA for the CDR3: TGTGCCAGCAGCCCCAGTTTTGGGACGCTCTCTGGAAACACCATATATTTT. This translates into CASSPSFGTLSGNTIYF.

There are many counts of this clonotype. This chain connects TRBV7-2 to TRBJ1-1, with no clear D. The CDR3 loop spans 15 amino acids. The germline V and J ends were trimmed by 3 bases and 1 base, with 12 bases remaining between them. Germline CDR1 SGHTA, CDR2 FQGNSA. CDR3 bases: TGTGCCAGCAGCTTTGACATGGGAGGGAACACTGAAGCTTTCTTT. The encoded protein is CASSFDMGGNTEAFF.

This clonotype was seen at least ten times. The genes are TRBV7-2 and TRBJ2-3; 8 bases agree with TRBD2. The CDR3 has 15 amino acids. CDR1 SGHTA and CDR2 FQGNSA come from the germline V gene. Losses at the gene ends were 3 bases for V and 4 bases for J; bases not matched to a gene: 6. CDR3 nucleotide sequence: TGTGCCAGCAGCTTGATCGGGGGGGCCGCAGATACGCAGTATTTT. Residues: CASSLIGGAADTQYF.

The table lists this clonotype with a few counts. The rearrangement joins TRBV5-1 to TRBJ2-3; D unclear. V shed 5 bases and J shed 6 bases, with 13 bases lying between them. Germline CDR1 is SGHRS and CDR2 is YFSETQ. The CDR3 loop spans 13 amino acids. Here the CDR3 DNA reads TGCGCCAGCAGTGGCAGCCCTGAGGATACGCAGTATTTT. It is translated as CASSGSPEDTQYF.

V and J are TRBV28 and TRBJ1-2; perhaps TRBD1 as D (6 bases). Germline V lookup: CDR1 MDHEN, CDR2 SYDVKM. The V gene lost 6 bases and the J gene lost 3 bases, with 17 bases spanning the gap. This CDR3 is 15 amino acids long. For the CDR3, the DNA is TGTGCCAGCAGCCTGCCAGGGGTTACTGACTATGGCTACACCTTC. Translation: CASSLPGVTDYGYTF.